The 7 T cell receptor beta chains presented below share a single source sample, sequenced in a study of cytomegalovirus exposure and HLA in healthy donors. The PCR ran on 60 Vbeta and 13 Jbeta primers. Generated by immunoSEQ multiplex PCR, the TCRdb table keeps only in-frame clones and is missing some. The sample lists 200,000 to 250,000 clones, 70% to 80% seen once, with 3.5% to 4% in the top ten. The sequencing input was PBMCs. These TCRs come from a male donor in good health and CMV-seronegative.

J is TRBJ2-3 and V is TRBV7-7; 15 bases are shared with TRBD2. This CDR3 is built from 17 residues. Germline V gene data show CDR1 as SSHAT and CDR2 as FNYEAQ (reference sequence). The V and J ends lost 5 bases and 5 bases, in that order; junction bases with no gene match: 8. The CDR3 DNA reads as TGTGCCAGCAGCCCTCGGACTAGCGGGAGGGCCATAGATACGCAGTATTTT. Amino acids: CASSPRTSGRAIDTQYF.

This clone was seen only a few times. This sample also contains other DNA sequences that code for the same CDR3. V gene TRBV7-9 combines with J gene TRBJ2-3; D is perhaps TRBD2 (5 bases). CDR3 size: 13 residues. The V gene lost 5 bases and the J gene lost 0 bases, with 6 bases spanning the gap. Germline values: CDR1 SEHNR, CDR2 FQNEAQ (reference sequence). The CDR3: CASSERSTDTQYF. The CDR3 DNA reads as TGTGCCAGCAGCGAGCGGAGCACAGATACGCAGTATTTT.

The chain joins TRBV2 to TRBJ2-1; possible D gene TRBD1, 6 bases. The CDR3 runs to 12 residues. V was shortened by 6 bases and J by 6 bases, with 9 bases between the two germline ends. Germline CDR1 reads SNHLY; CDR2 reads FYNNEI. CDR3 loop: CASSGQFNEQFF. The CDR3 nucleotides are TGTGCCAGCAGCGGACAGTTCAATGAGCAGTTCTTC.

This clone was seen only a few times. The chain combines TRBV6-1 with TRBJ2-7, with TRBD1 matching over 7 bases. The CDR3 has 12 amino acids. V dropped 8 bases and J dropped 3; count of bases not matched to a gene: 4. Looked up from germline, CDR1 is MNHNS and CDR2 is SASEGT. CDR3 bases: TGTGCCAGCGAAAGGACAGGCTACGAGCAGTACTTC. It encodes CASERTGYEQYF.

CDR3 protein: CASSSGLFPRINEKLFF. The CDR3 region has the DNA TGCGCCAGCAGCTCTGGACTCTTCCCACGCATTAATGAAAAACTGTTTTTT. V gene TRBV5-1 combines with J gene TRBJ1-4; D remains ambiguous. The V end lost 3 bases, the J end lost 4 bases, and 19 bases lay between the germline ends. Germline CDR1 is SGHRS and CDR2 is YFSETQ. The CDR3 has 17 amino acids.

J is TRBJ2-7 and V is TRBV27; TRBD1 matches 8 bases. This CDR3 is built from 15 residues. CDR1 MNHEY and CDR2 SMNVEV come from the germline V gene (reference sequence). Trimming took 3 bases from V and 2 from J; bases not matched to a gene: 6. This chain's CDR3 is CASSLSPDRAYEQYF. The DNA of the CDR3 is TGTGCCAGCAGTTTGTCACCGGACAGGGCCTACGAGCAGTACTTC.

This clone has a handful of counts. This rearrangement joins TRBV5-6 to TRBJ1-1; D is uncertain. The CDR3 runs to 16 residues. Trimming removed 4 bases at V and 3 bases at J, with 19 bases between. Germline V lookup: CDR1 SGHDT, CDR2 YYEEEE. CDR3 nucleotides: TGTGCCAGCAGCAAAAGAAGGAGGGTTTTGGACACTGAAGCTTTCTTT. This codes for CASSKRRRVLDTEAFF.